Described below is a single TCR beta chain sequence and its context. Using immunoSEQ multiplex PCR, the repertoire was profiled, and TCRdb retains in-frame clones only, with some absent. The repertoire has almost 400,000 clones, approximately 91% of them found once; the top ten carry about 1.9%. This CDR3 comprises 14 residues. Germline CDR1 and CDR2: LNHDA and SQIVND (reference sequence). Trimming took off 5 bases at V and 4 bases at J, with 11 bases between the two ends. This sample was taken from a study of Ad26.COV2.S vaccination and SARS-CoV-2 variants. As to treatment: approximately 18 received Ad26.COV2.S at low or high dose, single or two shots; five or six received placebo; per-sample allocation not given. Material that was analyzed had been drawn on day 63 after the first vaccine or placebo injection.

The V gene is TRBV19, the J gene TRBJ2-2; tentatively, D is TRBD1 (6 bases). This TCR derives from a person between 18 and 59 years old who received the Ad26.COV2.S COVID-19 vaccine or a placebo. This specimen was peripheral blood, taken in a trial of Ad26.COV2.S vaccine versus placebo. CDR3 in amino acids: CASSPGQFTGELFF. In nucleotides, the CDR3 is TGTGCCAGTAGTCCTGGACAGTTCACCGGGGAGCTGTTTTTT. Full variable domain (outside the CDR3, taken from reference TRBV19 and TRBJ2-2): DGGITQSPKYLFRKEGQNVTLSCEQNLNHDAMYWYRQDPGQGLRLIYYSQIVNDFQKGDIAEGYSVSREKKESFPLTVTSAQKNPTAFYLCASSPGQFTGELFFGEGSRLTVL.